This T cell receptor (beta chain) appears in the sequencing data of a study of PD-1 blockade in classical Hodgkin lymphoma (dated by TCRdb to 2020 to 2021). General notes on the study: Nivolumab dosing was 3 mg/kg intravenously every 2 weeks, continuing until either disease progression or unacceptable toxicity. The study used CyTOF and TCR beta sequencing to define a peripheral blood immune signature of response to PD-1 blockade in classical Hodgkin lymphoma.

The time point label on this specimen signifies: cycle 2 day 1 (C2D1) of nivolumab. All trial patients had relapsed after autologous stem cell transplantation, with cohorts A, B and C differing in prior brentuximab vedotin exposure. The trial cohort included 55 to 65 patients with relapsed/refractory classical Hodgkin lymphoma, and each patient had a best overall response of complete response, partial response or progressive disease. Single-agent nivolumab was administered to trial patients in the multi-cohort phase II CheckMate 205 trial. An independent review committee assessed best overall response using the 2007 International Working Group response criteria. PBMCs from the trial were collected at three points: immediately before nivolumab initiation (C1D1), and during therapy at cycle 2 day 1 and cycle 4 day 1. Peripheral blood was collected in 8 mL Vacutainer Cell Preparation Tubes, from which PBMCs were isolated by centrifugation and then cryopreserved.

Genomic DNA was isolated using the Qiagen DNeasy kit from unsorted PBMCs as well as from negatively selected CD4+ and CD8+ fractions. Using primers that anneal to V and J segments, immunoSEQ multiplex PCR amplified the TCR beta CDR3 regions. A synthetic immune receptor repertoire was used to minimize amplification bias, and any residual bias was removed computationally once sequencing was done. The paper's processing steps were these. Repertoire diversity was quantified as the Shannon entropy index using custom Python scripts. Unsorted, CD4+ and CD8+ repertoires were analyzed separately, except in combined analyses where CD4+ and CD8+ sequences were merged in silico. Clonal expansion was defined as at least a 2-fold frequency increase after treatment relative to C1D1, with a pseudocount of 0.5 for undetected baseline clones. Singleton clones were defined as clones with 0 or 1 copy at C1D1, and non-singleton clones were defined as clones with 2 or more copies. Clones expanded in unsorted samples were assigned a CD4+, CD8+ or unknown annotation through matching of protein sequences in sorted samples from the same patient. Wilcoxon tests on paired samples were used to test changes in diversity from C1D1 to C4D1. TCRdb carries this immuneACCESS record with in-frame sequences only. Its versions omit some clonotypes, under half of them owing to an unresolved V gene in the studies checked, with the rest unexplained. V, J and clone size derive from that table, while D and trimming were established from the DNA sequence. The sample table lists approximately 24,000 clones, more than 75% of them with a count of one. The top ten clones comprise 11% of the sample.

Per the germline V gene, LGHNT is the CDR1 and FRNRAP is the CDR2. V is pared back by 0 bases and J by 5 bases, with 7 bases lying between the germline termini. Taken from cysteine to phenylalanine, the CDR3 has 13 residues. Only the CDR3 region is kept as DNA, spanning 39 bases read in frame from base 1. A note on this clone: It lacks a known antigen. It has no much larger one-base neighbor in the sample; base qualities were not kept.

Results and caveats for the whole study, not just this receptor: A significant rise by C4D1 was seen in CD4+ but not CD8+ TCR diversity (p=0.0027 vs p=0.16), with the rise being most apparent in complete responders (p=0.02). Diversity was lower in patients who began nivolumab less than 1 year after ASCT, so these patients were left out of later analyses to avoid confounding by immune reconstitution. Newly diagnosed patients were reported to have lower baseline TCR diversity than healthy donors, and relapsed/refractory patients were reported to have lower baseline TCR diversity still. Trial patients with a complete response had baseline diversity similar to that of newly diagnosed patients, while partial responders and progressors had significantly lower diversity. The study was limited to a single clinical trial cohort, and causes of repertoire differences, possibly disease activity or prior therapy, remained undefined.

The TCR comes from a human donor with classical Hodgkin lymphoma. The sequence joins TRBV12-5 to TRBJ1-1, with no reliable assignment of the D segment. The sample consisted of peripheral blood mononuclear cells (PBMCs), taken before the second cycle of nivolumab. CDR3 sequence: CASGLVPRTEAFF. At the DNA level, the sequence is TGTGCTAGTGGTTTGGTACCGAGGACTGAAGCTTTCTTT.